The entry below gives a single T cell receptor (beta chain) sequence along with its context. The data originate from a study of blood T cells in healthy people across ages. A second roughly 6 to 12 cycle PCR used barcoded and J-beta primers. Via MiXCR, TCRdb re-called the 5' RACE reads, giving one row per CDR3 protein. The sample has about a million distinct CDR3 sequences; roughly two fifths are singletons. V shed 6 bases and J shed 4 bases, with 12 bases lying between them. Germline-derived CDR1 and CDR2 are MNHEY and SVGEGT. The CDR3 extends over 13 amino acids. Sample: blood. The chain links TRBV6-2 or TRBV6-3 to TRBJ1-2; possibly TRBD1 for D (5 bases). The TCR was taken from a man younger than 35 in good health. Here the CDR3 reads CASSPQEFYGYTF. The CDR3 coding sequence is TGTGCCAGCAGCCCACAGGAGTTCTATGGCTACACCTTC.